This T cell receptor (beta chain) was recovered during a study of blood T cell repertoires in COVID-19. On the study more broadly: Collection of acute and convalescent COVID-19 samples took place in the United States, Italy and Spain. The cDNA or gDNA used as material had been derived from T cells, B-cell-depleted T cells, or PBMCs.

Original data processing: Reference gene primer amplification gave estimated nucleated cell counts. Generated by immunoSEQ multiplex PCR, the TCRdb table keeps only in-frame clones and is missing some. Clonal size and the V and J genes are those of that table, whereas D and trimming came from the DNA. This table has some 150,000 clones, 84% appearing once. The receptor was isolated from a human donor in a cohort sampled during active COVID-19. Source material: peripheral blood.

In DNA form, the CDR3 reads TGTGCCAGCAGTCCCGGGGGGAGCTCCTACAATGAGCAGTTCTTC. This translates into CASSPGGSSYNEQFF. V is TRBV13 and J is TRBJ2-1; 7 nucleotides align to TRBD2. Germline loops: CDR1 PRHDT, CDR2 FYEKMQ (reference sequence). V lost 6 bases to trimming and J lost 0 bases; unmatched junction nucleotides: 5. This CDR3 has 15 amino acids.